The T cell receptor beta chain under discussion was sequenced for a study of blood T cell repertoires in COVID-19. Study details: The cDNA or gDNA used as material had been derived from T cells, B-cell-depleted T cells, or PBMCs.

Enrolment of Seattle patients took place during active infection, and they were followed longitudinally. CDR1 is KGHDR and CDR2 is SFDVKD in the germline V gene. The CDR3 has 16 residues. J gave up 4 bases and V 9 bases, and 12 bases lay outside the gene matches. Only in-frame clones appear in the TCRdb table, and some are missing; sequencing was by immunoSEQ multiplex PCR. The sample holds some 200,000 clones, approximately 78% seen once. The specimen was peripheral blood. The genes are TRBV24-1 and TRBJ2-3; 10 bases line up with TRBD1. This sequence originates from a woman in her seventies with COVID-19, enrolled during active disease. The DNA for the CDR3 is TGTGCCACCGGATTACCGGGACAGGGGCGGTCAGATACGCAGTATTTT. Its translation is CATGLPGQGRSDTQYF.